A selection of T cell receptor beta chains follows, all from one sample in a study of T cell changes during pregnancy in multiple sclerosis. Sequencing was performed with immunoSEQ multiplex PCR; in TCRdb, only in-frame clones are kept and a portion is missing. The profile shows around 31,000 clones, about nine tenths of them singletons. The sample here was CD8+ T cells from peripheral blood mononuclear cells, taken in the first trimester of pregnancy. All receptors come from a female donor with multiple sclerosis, enrolled in a pregnancy study. The CDR3 runs from the conserved cysteine through the conserved F or W. D genes are given only for firm matches. The size entry is marked missing in some rows and otherwise reads once, few, many or a size class.

j_call v_call d_call clone_size cdr3_nt cdr3_aa
TRBJ2-7 TRBV15 TRBD1 - TGTGCCACCAGCAGTCGACAGGGTCCCGAGCAGTACTTC CATSSRQGPEQYF
TRBJ2-7 TRBV6-5 TRBD2 - TGTGCCAGCAGACCAAGCGGGAGGAGTCCCTACGAGCAGTACTTC CASRPSGRSPYEQYF
TRBJ2-7 TRBV6-6 - once TGTGCCAGCAGTTATCGAGGGGAGCAGTACTTC CASSYRGEQYF
TRBJ2-6 TRBV7-9 TRBD1 - TGTGCCAGCAGCCCTAACGCCGGGACAGGGGGCCGTGGGGCCAACGTCCTGACTTTC CASSPNAGTGGRGANVLTF
TRBJ2-1 TRBV11-2 TRBD1 few TGTGCCAGCAGCTTAGGACAGGGGGCTTACAATGAGCAGTTCTTC CASSLGQGAYNEQFF
TRBJ2-7 TRBV4-1 TRBD2 once TGCGCCAGCAGCCCAGGGTGGGGAGGGATCAGCTACGAGCAGTACTTC CASSPGWGGISYEQYF
TRBJ1-2 TRBV6-1 TRBD1 - TGTGCCAGCAGTGAAGAGCTGGGACAGGGTTCTGTTAACTATGGCTACACCTTC CASSEELGQGSVNYGYTF
TRBJ2-1 TRBV9 - - TGTGCCAGCAGCCCCAGTGATGAGCAGTTCTTC CASSPSDEQFF
TRBJ2-1 TRBV9 - - TGTGCCAGCGCAGGGGGTAGCGGCTACAATGAGCAGTTCTTC CASAGGSGYNEQFF
TRBJ2-7 TRBV7-2 TRBD2 - TGTGCCAGCAGCTATTTAGCGGGAGGACACGAGCAGTACTTC CASSYLAGGHEQYF
TRBJ2-1 TRBV19 TRBD2 - TGTGCCAGTAGTATAGAAGGACTAGCGGGAGGGATAAATGAGCAGTTCTTC CASSIEGLAGGINEQFF
TRBJ2-7 TRBV6-6 TRBD1 - TGTGCCAGCAGCCTCCCTGACAGGGTTTACGAGCAGTACTTC CASSLPDRVYEQYF
TRBJ2-3 TRBV19 - - TGTGCCAGTAGTATAGGGTCCGGGAACACAGATACGCAGTATTTT CASSIGSGNTDTQYF
TRBJ2-1 TRBV13 TRBD1 - TGTGCCAGCAGCCCAGAGACAGGGTTTTCAAATGAGCAGTTCTTC CASSPETGFSNEQFF
TRBJ1-1 TRBV27 - - TGTGCCAGCAGTTTGACTTGGCCCGTTGGTGGGACTGAAGCTTTCTTT CASSLTWPVGGTEAFF
TRBJ2-1 TRBV2 TRBD2 few TGTGCCCAAGAGGGCGGGGGGAATGAGCAGTTCTTC CAQEGGGNEQFF
TRBJ1-2 TRBV5-5 TRBD1 few TGTGCCAGCAGCTTGGACCCGGGACAGGGAGAATATGGCTACACCTTC CASSLDPGQGEYGYTF
TRBJ2-7 TRBV5-1 - - TGCGCCAGCAGCTTCGGAGGTGAGCAGTACTTC CASSFGGEQYF
TRBJ2-2 TRBV5-1 TRBD2 - TGCGCCAGCAGCTTGGTTCTAGCGGGAGGGCCGTCCGGGGAGCTGTTTTTT CASSLVLAGGPSGELFF
TRBJ2-3 TRBV4-2 - - TGTGCCAGCAGCCAAGATCTAATGGGAGTGAAAACAGATACGCAGTATTTT CASSQDLMGVKTDTQYF
TRBJ1-2 TRBV30 - - TGTGCCTGGAGTGTACAATCAGAAAGCGCCTTC CAWSVQSESAF
TRBJ1-6 TRBV5-5 - - TGTGCCAGCAGCGGGGGGGGAAATTCACCCCTCCACTTT CASSGGGNSPLHF
TRBJ2-5 TRBV5-1 - - TGCGCCAGCAGCGACTGGACGGGGAAAGAGACCCAGTACTTC CASSDWTGKETQYF
TRBJ2-7 TRBV28 TRBD1 few TGTGCCAGCAGTTGGGACAGGTACTACTTC CASSWDRYYF
TRBJ1-2 TRBV2 - - TGTGCCAGCAGTGAACGGCAGGGCCTCTATGGCTACACCTTC CASSERQGLYGYTF
TRBJ2-7 TRBV7-2 - - TGTGCCAGCAGCCCCCCCGAGTCCTACGAGCAGTACTTC CASSPPESYEQYF
TRBJ1-5 TRBV9 - - TGTGCCAGCAGCCCCTTCAGGGATAGCAATCAGCCCCAGCATTTT CASSPFRDSNQPQHF
TRBJ1-1 TRBV5-1 - once TGCGCCAGCAGCTCAGGGTACGGGAACACTGAAGCTTTCTTT CASSSGYGNTEAFF
TRBJ1-2 TRBV13 TRBD1 few TGTGCCAACGACAGGGTAGGCGATAACTATGGCTACACCTTC CANDRVGDNYGYTF
TRBJ2-3 TRBV7-9 TRBD2 - TGTGCCAGCAGCTTACTAGCGGGAGGGCCTTTTACGCAGTATTTT CASSLLAGGPFTQYF
TRBJ2-5 TRBV7-9 - once TGTGCCAGCAGCTTTCCGGTGCAAGAGACCCAGTACTTC CASSFPVQETQYF
TRBJ1-5 TRBV19 TRBD1 - TGTGCCAGTAACGGGGACAGGGAGGTATTTAGCAATCAGCCCCAGCATTTT CASNGDREVFSNQPQHF
TRBJ2-5 TRBV11-1 - - TGTGCCAGCAGCTCGCGGTCGTCCCAAGAGACCCAGTACTTC CASSSRSSQETQYF
TRBJ1-1 TRBV9 - - TGTGCCAGCAGCGTAGGGGGCAGCACTGAAGCTTTCTTT CASSVGGSTEAFF
TRBJ2-7 TRBV28 - - TGTGCCAGCAGTTCCCCTTACGGCGGGACGACCTCCTACGAGCAGTACTTC CASSSPYGGTTSYEQYF
TRBJ2-3 TRBV6-5 TRBD1 - TGTGCCAGCAGTTACGGACAGGGGGCCACAGATACGCAGTATTTT CASSYGQGATDTQYF
TRBJ2-1 TRBV6-1 TRBD1 - TGTGCCAGCAGTGATCCGACAGGGGGCAGGTACAATGAGCAGTTCTTC CASSDPTGGRYNEQFF
TRBJ2-4 TRBV21-1 - - TGTGCCAGCAGCAAACGTGAAACAGGGGGAGAATTAGCCAAAAACATTCAGTACTTC CASSKRETGGELAKNIQYF
TRBJ1-1 TRBV5-4 - few TGTGCCAGCAGCTTCTGGGGAGGCACTGAAGCTTTCTTT CASSFWGGTEAFF
TRBJ2-5 TRBV9 - - TGTGCCAGCAGCGTAGATCAGGAGGGCTTATTCGGGACCCAGTACTTC CASSVDQEGLFGTQYF
TRBJ2-3 TRBV19 TRBD1 - TGTGCCAGTAGTCCCGGGACAGGGGCGGTGGCAGATACGCAGTATTTT CASSPGTGAVADTQYF
TRBJ1-5 TRBV4-1 - - TGCGCCAGCAGCGACCCAACAGGCAATCAGCCCCAGCATTTT CASSDPTGNQPQHF
TRBJ2-7 TRBV30 TRBD1 - TGTGCCTGGGAGTCGGGACAGAACTACGAGCAGTACTTC CAWESGQNYEQYF
TRBJ2-1 TRBV27 - - TGTGCCAGCAGTTTAGGTGGCGGTGAGCAGTTCTTC CASSLGGGEQFF
TRBJ1-3 TRBV7-2 TRBD1 - TGTGCCAGCAGCCCGGTCCAGGGGGCCGGAAACACCATATATTTT CASSPVQGAGNTIYF